This T cell receptor (beta chain) was recovered during a study of T-cell memory formation after mild COVID-19. This clonotype has more than one count but fewer than ten. The germline V gene encodes CDR1 SQVTM and CDR2 ANQGSEA. The V gene end was trimmed by 2 bases and the J gene end by 2 bases; junction bases not matched to a gene: 6. The CDR3 is made up of 15 amino acids. Using its own MiXCR run on the 5' RACE reads, TCRdb lists one record per CDR3 protein. The sample comprises hundreds of thousands of distinct CDR3 sequences, roughly 21% of which are singletons, and roughly an eighth rests with the top ten.

What was sequenced was PBMCs or a T cell subset sorted from them (not recorded which). The chain is built from TRBV29-1 and TRBJ2-1; 7 bases are a match to TRBD2. The source is an adult woman who had mild COVID-19 (a few samples of this study predate the infection). Cell type and time point are not known. The CDR3 DNA follows: TGCAGCGTTGAATATGGCGGGAGAACCTACAATGAGCAGTTCTTC. Translation: CSVEYGGRTYNEQFF.